The 26 T cell receptor beta chains in this list originate from one sample, sequenced in a study of T-cell reconstitution after alpha-beta-depleted transplantation in children. Unique molecular identifiers were used to barcode this TCRbeta library. MiXCR, run by TCRdb on the PCR reads, gives a single entry per CDR3 protein. The repertoire holds fewer than 550,000 distinct CDR3 sequences, about an eighth seen once, with about 14% in the top ten. The source material was PBMCs, mostly from graft donor cells, sampled 180 days after TCRalphabeta/CD19-depleted stem cell transplant. The receptors originated from a female patient aged 2 to 10 who had a stem cell transplant for aplastic anemia, so the T cells may come from the graft donor.

V is TRBV7-9 and J is TRBJ2-1; TRBD2 aligns across 11 bases. Germline-derived CDR1 and CDR2 are SEHNR and FQNEAQ (reference sequence). V gave up 1 base and J gave up 8 bases; unmatched junction bases: 10. The length of the CDR3 is 17 residues. The DNA of the CDR3 is TGTGCCAGCAGCTTAGTCTTGGGGCTAGCGGGAGGCGATGAGCAGTTCTTC. This sequence encodes CASSLVLGLAGGDEQFF.

V and J are TRBV18 and TRBJ1-1; 7 bases fit TRBD1. Germline V gives CDR1 KGHSH, CDR2 LQKENI. There are 13 residues in the CDR3. V shed 11 bases and J 2 bases; nucleotides not matched to a gene: 8. DNA for the CDR3: TGTGCCGTTGGTAGGGACAGAAACACTGAAGCTTTCTTT. This codes for CAVGRDRNTEAFF.

The table lists this clonotype with many counts. The chain uses TRBV6-2 or TRBV6-3 and TRBJ2-1, with TRBD2 identical over 9 bases. The V gene end was trimmed by 5 bases and the J gene end by 16 bases; junction bases not matched to a gene: 12. CDR3 size: 13 residues. CDR1 is MNHEY and CDR2 is SVGEGT in the germline V gene. The CDR3: CASSDLSGRRTFF. CDR3 in DNA: TGTGCCAGCAGTGACCTTAGCGGGAGACGGACTTTCTTC.

The V call is TRBV6-2 or TRBV6-3, the J call TRBJ2-2; 7 bases are shared with TRBD1. Germline V gene data show CDR1 as MNHEY and CDR2 as SVGEGT. Trimming took 5 bases from V and 5 from J; bases not matched to a gene: 8. This CDR3 has 15 residues. The chain's CDR3 is CASSLPGQSTGELFF. The CDR3 DNA follows: TGTGCCAGCAGTCTTCCGGGACAGAGTACCGGGGAGCTGTTTTTT.

This clonotype was found a few times. The rearrangement links TRBV4-1 to TRBJ2-7, with D possibly matching TRBD2 (6 bases). This CDR3 is 16 amino acids long. The V gene lost 0 bases and the J gene lost 3 bases, with 15 bases spanning the gap. Germline V gene data show CDR1 as MGHRA and CDR2 as YSYEKL. CDR3 region: CASSQDHKEGIYEQYV. The DNA for the CDR3 is TGCGCCAGCAGCCAAGATCATAAGGAGGGAATCTACGAGCAGTACGTC.

The chain uses TRBV12-3 or TRBV12-4 and TRBJ2-1, with 11 bases fitting TRBD2. This CDR3 region has 17 residues. V shed 8 bases, J shed 0 bases, and the junction held 9 bases outside the gene matches. CDR3 bases: TGTGCCAGCGGCTATAGACTAGCGGGACTCTCCTACAATGAGCAGTTCTTC. Its translation: CASGYRLAGLSYNEQFF.

This rearrangement joins TRBV15 to TRBJ2-1, with a possible D match to TRBD1 (5 bases). This CDR3 is 16 amino acids long. V was pared by 0 bases and J by 4 bases, with 13 bases between. The germline V gene encodes CDR1 LNHNV and CDR2 YYDKDF (reference sequence). The CDR3 region has the DNA TGTGCCACCAGCAGAGATCTGGTAGCAGGGTACAATGAGCAGTTCTTC. Protein: CATSRDLVAGYNEQFF.

CDR3 in amino acids: CSATYEQYF. CDR3 sequence (DNA): TGCAGTGCAACCTACGAGCAGTACTTC. This chain uses TRBV20-1 with TRBJ2-7; D gene uncertain. V shed 6 bases and J shed 2 bases, with 2 bases lying between them. CDR3 length: 9 residues. Germline assignment: CDR1 DFQATT and CDR2 SNEGSKA (reference sequence).

The sample holds a few counts of this clonotype. The V and J genes are TRBV7-2 and TRBJ2-1, with TRBD2 identical over 7 bases. This CDR3 comprises 16 residues. The trim removed 7 bases at V and 4 bases at J, leaving 13 bases unmatched. The germline gives CDR1 SGHTA, CDR2 FQGNSA. The CDR3 protein is CASTSLGEGLYNEQFF. The CDR3 DNA is TGTGCCAGCACCTCTTTGGGGGAGGGCCTTTACAATGAGCAGTTCTTC.

This chain joins TRBV3-1 and TRBJ2-1; a possible D gene is TRBD1 (5 bases). V shed 0 bases and J shed 6 bases, with 15 bases lying between them. The CDR3 has 16 amino acids. Germline values: CDR1 LGHDT, CDR2 YNNKEL (reference sequence). CDR3 in DNA: TGTGCCAGCAGCCAAGATGTCAGGGCCGGTGGCAATGAGCAGTTCTTC. Protein product: CASSQDVRAGGNEQFF.

This clonotype was counted between two and nine times. This chain links TRBV7-9 with TRBJ2-7, with 9 positions matching TRBD2. The CDR3 runs to 15 residues. The V segment lost 5 bases and the J segment 2 bases; nucleotides outside the gene matches: 7. Per the germline V gene, CDR1 is SEHNR and CDR2 is FQNEAQ (reference sequence). CDR3 sequence: CASSPQTSGAYEQYF. CDR3 sequence (DNA): TGTGCCAGCAGCCCGCAGACTAGCGGAGCCTACGAGCAGTACTTC.

This clonotype was seen at least ten times. The rearrangement uses TRBV6-5 and TRBJ2-2, with 11 bases lining up with TRBD2. Germline trimming cut 0 bases from V and 6 bases from J; bases unmatched to any gene: 3. The CDR3 is 16 amino acids. The germline V gene encodes CDR1 MNHEY and CDR2 SVGAGI. The CDR3, as DNA: TGTGCCAGCAGTTACTCAGTAGCGGGAGGGCCCGGGGAGCTGTTTTTT. It encodes CASSYSVAGGPGELFF.

CDR3 DNA: TGTGCCAGCAGCGTAGGGGACGGAGGTAATCAGCCCCAGCATTTT. This encodes CASSVGDGGNQPQHF. V gene TRBV9 combines with J gene TRBJ1-5; D perhaps matches TRBD1 (5 bases). The V end was cut by 0 bases, the J end by 4 bases, with 11 bases between. This CDR3 region has 15 residues. Germline V gene data show CDR1 as SGDLS and CDR2 as YYNGEE.

This clonotype has more than one count but fewer than ten. The chain couples TRBV3-1 to TRBJ2-5; TRBD2 aligns across 9 bases. V lost 0 bases and J lost 9; bases outside the gene matches: 14. Germline assignment: CDR1 LGHDT and CDR2 YNNKEL (reference sequence). CDR3 length: 17 amino acids. This CDR3 reads CASSQDRELAGRRAQYF. CDR3 DNA sequence: TGTGCCAGCAGCCAAGATCGAGAGCTAGCGGGGCGCCGGGCCCAGTACTTC.

The chain recombines TRBV18 with TRBJ2-1; 15 nucleotides line up with TRBD2. Germline loops: CDR1 KGHSH, CDR2 LQKENI. This CDR3 is 18 amino acids long. J gave up 3 bases and V 3 bases, and 6 bases lay outside the gene matches. The CDR3 region is CASSPRGLAGGRYNEQFF. Here the CDR3 DNA reads TGTGCCAGCTCACCGCGGGGACTAGCGGGGGGACGCTACAATGAGCAGTTCTTC.

This clonotype has more than one count but fewer than ten. J is TRBJ2-1 and V is TRBV6-2 or TRBV6-3, with TRBD2 matching 12 bases. From germline, CDR1 is MNHEY and CDR2 SVGEGT. The CDR3 spans 15 residues. Trimming took 6 bases from V and 5 from J; bases not matched to a gene: 5. The CDR3: CASRPGLAGHNEQFF. The CDR3 coding sequence is TGTGCCAGCAGACCCGGACTAGCGGGGCACAATGAGCAGTTCTTC.

V is TRBV2 and J is TRBJ2-7, with D unclear. V was pared by 2 bases and J by 1 base, with 6 bases between. The germline V gene encodes CDR1 SNHLY and CDR2 FYNNEI. There are 13 residues in the CDR3. DNA for the CDR3: TGTGCCAGCAGTGAATACGGTTCCTACGAGCAGTACGTC. Amino acid sequence: CASSEYGSYEQYV.

The V gene is TRBV7-3, the J gene TRBJ2-7, with a tentative D call TRBD1 (6 bases). V gave up 5 bases and J gave up 2 bases, with 16 bases separating them. CDR3 size: 15 residues. The germline CDR1 and CDR2 sequences are SGHTA and FQGTGA. CDR3: CASSRLPGDPYEQYF. DNA of the CDR3: TGTGCCAGCAGCCGACTTCCAGGGGACCCCTACGAGCAGTACTTC. Complete variable domain (other parts from reference TRBV7-3 and TRBJ2-7): GAGVSQTPSNKVTEKGKYVELRCDPISGHTALYWYRQSLGQGPEFLIYFQGTGAADDSGLPNDRFFAVRPEGSVSTLKIQRTERGDSAVYLCASSRLPGDPYEQYFGPGTRLTVT.

The chain carries TRBV7-8 and TRBJ2-7; no clear D gene. V was shortened by 10 bases and J by 6 bases, with 19 bases between the two germline ends. The CDR3 extends over 13 amino acids. From germline, CDR1 is SGHVS and CDR2 FQNEAQ. CDR3: CATRSQKSSEQYV. CDR3 coding DNA: TGTGCCACCCGGAGCCAGAAGAGTAGCGAGCAGTACGTC.

Ten or more counts support this clonotype. V and J are TRBV29-1 and TRBJ2-3; D is perhaps TRBD1 (6 bases). Trimming took 4 bases from V and 4 from J, leaving 15 bases between them. The V gene's germline CDR1 is SQVTM and CDR2 ANQGSEA. This CDR3 region has 14 residues. The DNA of the CDR3 is TGCAGCGTTGCCATAGAAACAGGGTCAGATACGCAGTATTTT. Amino acids: CSVAIETGSDTQYF.

The V gene is TRBV7-9, the J gene TRBJ2-1, with 10 nucleotides matching TRBD2. This CDR3 has 17 residues. CDR1 and CDR2 (germline): SEHNR, FQNEAQ (reference sequence). V was clipped by 5 bases and J by 2 bases; unmatched bases: 9. This chain's CDR3 is CASSVAEGLATYNEQFF. The CDR3, as DNA: TGTGCCAGCAGCGTCGCTGAGGGACTAGCGACCTACAATGAGCAGTTCTTC.

The chain links TRBV7-9 to TRBJ1-1; D remains ambiguous. In germline, CDR1 is SEHNR, CDR2 FQNEAQ (reference sequence). The CDR3 covers 13 residues. Trimming removed 4 bases from V and 4 bases from J, with 10 bases in between. In DNA form, the CDR3 reads TGTGCCAGCAGCTCAGACGGTACCACTGAAGCTTTCTTT. This encodes CASSSDGTTEAFF. Full variable domain (rest looked up from reference TRBV7-9 and TRBJ1-1): DTGVSQNPRHKITKRGQNVTFRCDPISEHNRLYWYRQTLGQGPEFLTYFQNEAQLEKSRLLSDRFSAERPKGSFSTLEIQRTEQGDSAMYLCASSSDGTTEAFFGQGTRLTVV.

The table lists this clonotype with a few counts. The V gene is TRBV19, the J gene TRBJ1-2, with 8 bases lining up with TRBD1. Losses at the gene ends were 6 bases for V and 3 bases for J; bases not matched to a gene: 9. The CDR3 is 15 amino acids. Per the germline V gene, CDR1 is LNHDA and CDR2 is SQIVND (reference sequence). CDR3: CASSKRGQEHYGYTF. Written as DNA, the CDR3 is TGTGCCAGTAGCAAACGGGGACAGGAACACTATGGCTACACCTTC.

This sequence joins TRBV12-3 or TRBV12-4 and TRBJ2-7, with D perhaps TRBD1 or TRBD2 (7 bases each). V was pared by 2 bases and J by 2 bases, with 13 bases between. This CDR3 spans 15 amino acids. The CDR3 spells CASSLYAGGAYEQYF. The CDR3 nucleotides read TGTGCCAGCAGTTTATACGCAGGGGGGGCCTACGAGCAGTACTTC.

This clonotype was found a few times. This sequence joins TRBV20-1 and TRBJ2-6, with no clear D. V lost 1 base and J 0 bases, leaving 7 bases between the germline ends. The CDR3 is 15 residues long. Germline V CDR1 and CDR2: DFQATT, SNEGSKA (reference sequence). The CDR3 DNA reads TGCAGTGCTAGAGGCCCCGGCTCTGGGGCCAACGTCCTGACTTTC. This gives the protein CSARGPGSGANVLTF.

The rearrangement uses TRBV10-3 and TRBJ1-3; no clear D gene. From germline, CDR1 is ENHRY and CDR2 SYGVKD. V was pared by 0 bases and J by 3 bases, with 3 bases between. The CDR3 runs 13 residues. In nucleotides, the CDR3 is TGTGCCATCAGTGAGTCAAATGGAAACACCATATATTTT. Protein sequence: CAISESNGNTIYF.